This TCR beta chain was sequenced during a study of early T cells in non-severe SARS-CoV-2 infection. TCRdb reanalysed the 5' RACE reads using MiXCR and keeps one entry per CDR3 protein. This table has over 90,000 distinct CDR3 sequences, over 9.5% appearing once. Notes on the study in general: The study's VDJdb matching favored anti-spike CD8 responses and missed private and CD4 specificities.

CDR1 and CDR2 from the germline V gene are LGHDT and YNNKEL (reference sequence). The CDR3 loop spans 15 amino acids. The trim removed 1 base at V and 6 bases at J, leaving 6 bases unmatched. In its sample, this clonotype was seen many times. Its cognate antigen is unknown. The chain is built from TRBV3-1 and TRBJ2-1, with 7 nucleotides matching TRBD2. The starting material was whole blood, obtained at baseline. The clonotype was recovered from an adult who was a healthcare worker with PCR-confirmed SARS-CoV-2 infection or an uninfected control (not recorded which). The CDR3 loop reads CASSQVLSGGNEQFF. The CDR3 coding sequence is TGTGCCAGCAGCCAAGTTCTCTCGGGGGGCAATGAGCAGTTCTTC.